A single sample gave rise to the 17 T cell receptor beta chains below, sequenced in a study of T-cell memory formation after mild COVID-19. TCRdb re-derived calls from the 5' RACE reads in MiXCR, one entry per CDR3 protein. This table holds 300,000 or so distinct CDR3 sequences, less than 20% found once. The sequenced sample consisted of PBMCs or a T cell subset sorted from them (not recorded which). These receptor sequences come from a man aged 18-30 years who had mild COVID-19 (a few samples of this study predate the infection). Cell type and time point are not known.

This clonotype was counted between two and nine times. The CDR3 loop is CSARNFQRGGSYEQYF. CDR3 in DNA: TGCAGTGCTAGAAACTTCCAGCGGGGGGGGAGTTACGAGCAGTACTTC. This chain joins TRBV20-1 and TRBJ2-7; 10 nucleotides line up with TRBD2. The CDR3 extends over 16 amino acids. V lost 2 bases and J lost 4; bases outside the gene matches: 11. Germline loops: CDR1 DFQATT, CDR2 SNEGSKA (reference sequence).

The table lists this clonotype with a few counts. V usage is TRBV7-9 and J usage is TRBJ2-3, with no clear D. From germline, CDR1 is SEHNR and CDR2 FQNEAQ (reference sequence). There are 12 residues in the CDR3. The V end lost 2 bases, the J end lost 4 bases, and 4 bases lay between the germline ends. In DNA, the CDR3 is TGTGCCAGCAGCTTAAGACCAGATACGCAGTATTTT. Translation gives CASSLRPDTQYF. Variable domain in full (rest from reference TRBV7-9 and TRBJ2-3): DTGVSQNPRHKITKRGQNVTFRCDPISEHNRLYWYRQTLGQGPEFLTYFQNEAQLEKSRLLSDRFSAERPKGSFSTLEIQRTEQGDSAMYLCASSLRPDTQYFGPGTRLTVL.

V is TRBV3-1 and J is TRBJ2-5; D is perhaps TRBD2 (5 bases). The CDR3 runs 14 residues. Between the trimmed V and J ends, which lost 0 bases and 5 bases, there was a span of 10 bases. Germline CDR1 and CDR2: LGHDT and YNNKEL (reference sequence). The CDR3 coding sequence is TGTGCCAGCAGCCAAGATTTCTGGGAGGAGACCCAGTACTTC. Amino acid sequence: CASSQDFWEETQYF.

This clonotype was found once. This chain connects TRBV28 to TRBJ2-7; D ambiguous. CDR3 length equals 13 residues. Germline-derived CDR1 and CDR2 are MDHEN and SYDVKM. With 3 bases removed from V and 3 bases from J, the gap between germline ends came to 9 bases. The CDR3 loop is CASSLAALYEQYF. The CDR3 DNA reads TGTGCCAGCAGTTTGGCGGCACTCTACGAGCAGTACTTC.

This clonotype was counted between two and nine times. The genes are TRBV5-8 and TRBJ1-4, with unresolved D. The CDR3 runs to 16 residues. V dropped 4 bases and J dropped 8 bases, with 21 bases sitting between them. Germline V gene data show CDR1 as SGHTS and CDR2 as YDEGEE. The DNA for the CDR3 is TGTGCCAGCAGCCTGGGTTCGGCAGGCTTAAACGAAAAACTGTTTTTT. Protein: CASSLGSAGLNEKLFF.

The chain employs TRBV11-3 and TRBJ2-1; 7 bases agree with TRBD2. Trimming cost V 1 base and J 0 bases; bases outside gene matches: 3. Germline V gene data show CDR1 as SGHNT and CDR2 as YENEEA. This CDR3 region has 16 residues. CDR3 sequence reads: CASSLGSGVSYNEQFF. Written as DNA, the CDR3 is TGTGCCAGCAGCTTAGGCAGCGGGGTCTCCTACAATGAGCAGTTCTTC.

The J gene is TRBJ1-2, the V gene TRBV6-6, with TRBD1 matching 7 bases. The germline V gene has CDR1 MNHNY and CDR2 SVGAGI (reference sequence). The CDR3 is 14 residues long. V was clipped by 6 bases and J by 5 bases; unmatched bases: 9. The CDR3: CASSSTGSHYGYTF. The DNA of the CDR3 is TGTGCCAGCAGCTCGACAGGGTCCCATTATGGCTACACCTTC.

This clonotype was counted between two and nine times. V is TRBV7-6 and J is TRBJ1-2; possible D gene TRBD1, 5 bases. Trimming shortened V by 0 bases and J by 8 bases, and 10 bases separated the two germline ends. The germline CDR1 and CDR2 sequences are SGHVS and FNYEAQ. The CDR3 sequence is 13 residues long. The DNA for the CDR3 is TGTGCCAGCAGCTTAGCTGGGGGGGACGGCTACACCTTC. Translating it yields CASSLAGGDGYTF.

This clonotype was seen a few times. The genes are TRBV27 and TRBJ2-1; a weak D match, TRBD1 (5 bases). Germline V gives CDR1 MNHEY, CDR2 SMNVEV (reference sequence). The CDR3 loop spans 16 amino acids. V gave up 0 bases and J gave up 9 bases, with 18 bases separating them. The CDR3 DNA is TGTGCCAGCAGTTTATCGATACAGGTTTTCGTCAGTGAGCAGTTCTTC. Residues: CASSLSIQVFVSEQFF.

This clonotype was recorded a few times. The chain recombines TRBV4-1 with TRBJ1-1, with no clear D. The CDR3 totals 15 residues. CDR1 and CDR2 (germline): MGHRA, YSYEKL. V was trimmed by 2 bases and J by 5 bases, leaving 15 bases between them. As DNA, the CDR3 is TGCGCCAGCAGCCAACCAGAGCGGAGACGGACTGAAGCTTTCTTT. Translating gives CASSQPERRRTEAFF.

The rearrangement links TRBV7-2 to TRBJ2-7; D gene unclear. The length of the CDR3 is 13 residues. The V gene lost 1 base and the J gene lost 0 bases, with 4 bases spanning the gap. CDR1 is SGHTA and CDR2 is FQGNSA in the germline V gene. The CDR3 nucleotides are TGTGCCAGCAGCTTAGAGCACTCCTACGAGCAGTACTTC. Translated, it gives CASSLEHSYEQYF.

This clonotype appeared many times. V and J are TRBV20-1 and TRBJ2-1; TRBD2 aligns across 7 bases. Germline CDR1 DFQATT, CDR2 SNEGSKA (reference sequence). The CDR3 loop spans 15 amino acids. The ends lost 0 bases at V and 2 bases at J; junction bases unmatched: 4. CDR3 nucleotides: TGCAGTGCTAGAGATTCGGCGGGAGCCTACAATGAGCAGTTCTTC. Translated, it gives CSARDSAGAYNEQFF.

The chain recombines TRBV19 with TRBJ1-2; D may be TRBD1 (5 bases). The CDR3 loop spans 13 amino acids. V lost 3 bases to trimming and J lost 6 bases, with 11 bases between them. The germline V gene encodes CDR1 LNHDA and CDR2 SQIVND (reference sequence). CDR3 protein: CASSMWGADGYTF. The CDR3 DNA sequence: TGTGCCAGTAGTATGTGGGGCGCTGATGGCTACACCTTC.

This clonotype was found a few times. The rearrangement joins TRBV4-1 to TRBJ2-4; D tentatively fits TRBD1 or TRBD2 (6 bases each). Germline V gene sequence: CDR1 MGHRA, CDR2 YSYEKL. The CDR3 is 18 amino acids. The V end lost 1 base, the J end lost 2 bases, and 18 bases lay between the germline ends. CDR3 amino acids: CASSQGGARDFTKNIQYF. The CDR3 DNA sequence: TGCGCCAGCAGCCAAGGGGGGGCCAGGGACTTTACCAAAAACATTCAGTACTTC.

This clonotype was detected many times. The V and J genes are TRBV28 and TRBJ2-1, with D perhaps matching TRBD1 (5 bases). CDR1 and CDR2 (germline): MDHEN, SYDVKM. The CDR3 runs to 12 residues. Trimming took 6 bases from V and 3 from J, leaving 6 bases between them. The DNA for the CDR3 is TGTGCCAGCAGCACAGGCTACAATGAGCAGTTCTTC. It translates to CASSTGYNEQFF.

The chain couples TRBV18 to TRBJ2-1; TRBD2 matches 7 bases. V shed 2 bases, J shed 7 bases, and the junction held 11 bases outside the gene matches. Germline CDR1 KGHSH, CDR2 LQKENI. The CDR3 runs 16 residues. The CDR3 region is CASSPRTRGTGNEQFF. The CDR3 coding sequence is TGTGCCAGCTCACCAAGGACTAGAGGGACGGGGAATGAGCAGTTCTTC.

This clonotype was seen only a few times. CDR3 loop: CASRAEMNTEAFF. The CDR3 nucleotides are TGCGCCAGCCGGGCGGAGATGAACACTGAAGCTTTCTTT. The chain combines TRBV5-1 with TRBJ1-1; no clear D. The V and J ends lost 7 bases and 0 bases respectively, with 10 bases between them. The CDR3 length is 13 residues. Germline V gene data show CDR1 as SGHRS and CDR2 as YFSETQ.